The 30 T cell receptor beta chains presented below share a single source sample, sequenced in a study of Ad26.COV2.S vaccination and SARS-CoV-2 variants. Method: immunoSEQ multiplex PCR; TCRdb's copy keeps in-frame clones and lacks some. Of about 370,000 clones detected, 89% appear once; the ten largest clones hold under 2%. Treatment given: about 20 received Ad26.COV2.S at low or high dose, single or two shots; about 5 received placebo; per-sample allocation not given. The samples date from day 63 after the first vaccine or placebo injection. This material consisted of peripheral blood, taken in a trial of Ad26.COV2.S vaccine versus placebo. The receptors derive from a person between 18 and 65 years old who received the Ad26.COV2.S COVID-19 vaccine or a placebo.

The V and J genes are TRBV7-9 and TRBJ2-1, with D perhaps TRBD2 (6 bases). Trimming left V 2 bases short and J 10 bases short, with 21 bases between. Germline V gives CDR1 SEHNR, CDR2 FQNEAQ (reference sequence). The CDR3 length is 16 residues. DNA of the CDR3: TGTGCCAGCAGCTTAAGTAGGAGGGCCTCGGGAGAGGAGCAGTTCTTC. Protein: CASSLSRRASGEEQFF.

J is TRBJ2-1 and V is TRBV7-9; 10 bases are a match to TRBD2. This CDR3 has 16 residues. Germline-derived CDR1 and CDR2 are SEHNR and FQNEAQ (reference sequence). The J segment lost 4 bases and the V segment lost 1 base, leaving 4 bases of the junction unmatched. This chain's CDR3 is CASSLVASGSYNEQFF. The CDR3 DNA is TGTGCCAGCAGCTTAGTGGCTAGCGGGAGTTACAATGAGCAGTTCTTC.

This chain joins TRBV5-4 and TRBJ2-3, with D tentatively TRBD2 (5 bases). The CDR3 has 15 residues. V lost 4 bases, J lost 3 bases, and 15 bases lay in between. Germline CDR1 is SGHNT and CDR2 is YYREEE (reference sequence). In DNA, the CDR3 is TGTGCCAGCAGCCTGGGAGAGCGTGGGACAGATACGCAGTATTTT. It is translated as CASSLGERGTDTQYF.

Only one count was recorded for this clone. The chain recombines TRBV6-5 with TRBJ2-1, with TRBD2 identical over 7 bases. J lost 6 bases, V lost 7 bases, and 6 bases had no gene match. The germline gives CDR1 MNHEY, CDR2 SVGAGI. The CDR3 contains 13 residues. In DNA form, the CDR3 reads TGTGCCAGCATAGAACTAGCGACCAATGAGCAGTTCTTC. Residues: CASIELATNEQFF.

The chain has TRBV6-6 and TRBJ1-5; D might be TRBD1 (6 bases). Germline lookup yields CDR1 MNHNY and CDR2 SVGAGI (reference sequence). There are 14 residues in the CDR3. V was clipped by 7 bases and J by 3 bases, with 13 bases between them. For the CDR3, the DNA is TGTGCCAGCACCACCGGGACACACAATCAGCCCCAGCATTTT. Protein: CASTTGTHNQPQHF.

The chain couples TRBV29-1 to TRBJ2-3; 15 bases align to TRBD2. CDR1 is SQVTM, CDR2 ANQGSEA, per germline. The CDR3 covers 16 residues. The V gene end was trimmed by 4 bases and the J gene end by 3 bases; junction bases not matched to a gene: 5. The chain's CDR3 is CSVGGTSGRRTDTQYF. DNA of the CDR3: TGCAGCGTTGGGGGGACTAGCGGGAGGAGGACAGATACGCAGTATTTT.

The rearrangement links TRBV3-1 (or the pseudogene TRBV3-2) to TRBJ2-1; D unresolved. Trimming took off 7 bases at V and 5 bases at J, with 12 bases between the two ends. The germline V gene encodes CDR1 LGHDT and CDR2 YNNKEL (reference sequence). The CDR3 covers 13 residues. The CDR3 coding sequence is TGTGCCAGCACCACTCCGGGCAACAATGAGCAGTTCTTC. Encoded protein: CASTTPGNNEQFF.

The chain uses TRBV5-4 and TRBJ2-7; TRBD1 might be the D (6 bases). V dropped 5 bases and J dropped 6 bases, with 15 bases sitting between them. Looked up from germline, CDR1 is SGHNT and CDR2 is YYREEE (reference sequence). CDR3 size: 13 residues. This chain's CDR3 is CASRSRGSLEQYF. The CDR3 DNA is TGTGCCAGCAGAAGCAGGGGTTCGCTCGAGCAGTACTTC.

The gene calls are TRBV9 and TRBJ2-2; possibly TRBD1 for D (6 bases). CDR1 and CDR2 (germline): SGDLS, YYNGEE. V was cut by 4 bases and J by 0 bases, with 13 bases left in between. CDR3 size: 16 residues. In DNA form, the CDR3 reads TGTGCCAGCAGCTTAACCGGGACACCGAACACCGGGGAGCTGTTTTTT. It is translated as CASSLTGTPNTGELFF. The full variable domain, in which reference TRBV9 and TRBJ2-2 provide the parts outside the CDR3, is DSGVTQTPKHLITATGQRVTLRCSPRSGDLSVYWYQQSLDQGLQFLIQYYNGEERAKGNILERFSAQQFPDLHSELNLSSLELGDSALYFCASSLTGTPNTGELFFGEGSRLTVL.

The chain is built from TRBV4-1 and TRBJ1-5, with TRBD1 identical over 11 bases. Germline assignment: CDR1 MGHRA and CDR2 YSYEKL. The junction had 4 bases not matched to a gene; V was cut back by 5 bases and J by 4 bases. CDR3 length equals 15 residues. Written as DNA, the CDR3 is TGCGCCAGCAGCAACGGGACAGGGGGGAATCAGCCCCAGCATTTT. Translating gives CASSNGTGGNQPQHF.

The J gene is TRBJ2-1, the V gene TRBV7-2; 10 nucleotides match TRBD2. V gave up 6 bases and J gave up 5 bases; unmatched junction bases: 13. This CDR3 comprises 17 residues. The germline V gene encodes CDR1 SGHTA and CDR2 FQGNSA. CDR3 region: CASRRRSGLASDNEQFF. CDR3 nucleotide sequence: TGTGCCAGCAGGCGTAGATCGGGACTAGCGAGCGACAATGAGCAGTTCTTC.

The gene calls are TRBV5-1 and TRBJ1-4; D uncertain. Germline CDR1 and CDR2: SGHRS and YFSETQ. Between the trimmed V and J ends, which lost 0 bases and 3 bases, there was a span of 9 bases. There are 15 residues in the CDR3. CDR3 coding DNA: TGCGCCAGCAGCTTGGTGCACAGCCCTAATGAAAAACTGTTTTTT. Translating gives CASSLVHSPNEKLFF.

This sequence joins TRBV6-5 and TRBJ2-1; 9 nucleotides line up with TRBD2. V shed 8 bases, J shed 4 bases, and the junction held 9 bases outside the gene matches. The CDR3 is 15 residues long. Germline CDR1 is MNHEY and CDR2 is SVGAGI. The CDR3 loop reads CASLGASGRYNEQFF. As DNA, the CDR3 is TGTGCCAGCCTGGGGGCGAGCGGGAGGTACAATGAGCAGTTCTTC.

V gene TRBV5-4 combines with J gene TRBJ2-1; 13 nucleotides match TRBD2. Per the germline V gene, CDR1 is SGHNT and CDR2 is YYREEE (reference sequence). The CDR3 consists of 15 residues. Trimming took 4 bases from V and 7 from J; bases not matched to a gene: 5. CDR3: CASSRGLAGVNEQFF. The CDR3 DNA reads as TGTGCCAGCAGCCGAGGACTAGCGGGGGTGAATGAGCAGTTCTTC.

This clone was seen only once. The rearrangement joins TRBV6-5 to TRBJ2-3, with TRBD2 as a possible D gene (6 bases). V lost 5 bases and J lost 10, with 16 bases in between. CDR3 length: 13 amino acids. Germline V gene data show CDR1 as MNHEY and CDR2 as SVGAGI. CDR3 protein: CASSTPGWEAQYF. CDR3 sequence (DNA): TGTGCCAGCAGTACTCCCGGTTGGGAGGCGCAGTATTTT.

This chain links TRBV27 with TRBJ2-7, with 11 bases identical to TRBD1. V shed 5 bases, J shed 6 bases, and the junction held 6 bases outside the gene matches. Germline-derived CDR1 and CDR2 are MNHEY and SMNVEV (reference sequence). The CDR3 length is 14 residues. The CDR3 sequence is CASSIGGTGGEQYF. The DNA for the CDR3 is TGTGCCAGCAGTATAGGGGGGACAGGGGGCGAGCAGTACTTC.

This clone was seen a few times. The chain is built from TRBV6-5 and TRBJ1-1; D remains unclear. The CDR3 length is 13 residues. V lost 5 bases and J 5 bases, leaving 12 bases between the germline ends. Germline V gives CDR1 MNHEY, CDR2 SVGAGI. CDR3 nucleotide sequence: TGTGCCAGCAGTCGTTTGGGTAGTACTGAAGCTTTCTTT. It yields the protein CASSRLGSTEAFF.

The rearrangement joins TRBV4-2 to TRBJ2-3; 11 bases are a match to TRBD2. V lost 4 bases and J lost 6; bases outside the gene matches: 9. The CDR3 runs 16 residues. Germline V gene sequence: CDR1 LGHNA, CDR2 YNFKEQ. The CDR3 nucleotides are TGTGCCAGCAGCCGTGGCACTAGCGGGAGAGAGGATACGCAGTATTTT. It specifies CASSRGTSGREDTQYF.

The chain carries TRBV2 and TRBJ2-5; 7 bases line up with TRBD2. The V segment lost 3 bases and the J segment 6 bases; nucleotides outside the gene matches: 7. The germline V gene has CDR1 SNHLY and CDR2 FYNNEI. This CDR3 has 14 residues. CDR3 nucleotide sequence: TGTGCCAGCAGTGAGTTAGCGGGTCGGAAGACCCAGTACTTC. It translates to CASSELAGRKTQYF. Supplemented by reference TRBV2 and TRBJ2-5, the full variable domain reads EPEVTQTPSHQVTQMGQEVILRCVPISNHLYFYWYRQILGQKVEFLVSFYNNEISEKSEIFDDQFSVERPDGSNFTLKIRSTKLEDSAMYFCASSELAGRKTQYFGPGTRLLVL.

This clone was picked up one time. J is TRBJ2-7 and V is TRBV11-3, with D tentatively TRBD1 (5 bases). Germline V CDR1 and CDR2: SGHNT, YENEEA. Trimming pared 1 base from V and 0 bases from J, leaving 10 bases between. This CDR3 comprises 15 residues. The CDR3 spells CASSLAAGRSYEQYF. The CDR3 region has the DNA TGTGCCAGCAGCTTAGCGGCAGGGCGCTCCTACGAGCAGTACTTC.

The rearrangement links TRBV5-1 to TRBJ1-1; TRBD1 might be the D (5 bases). Germline lookup yields CDR1 SGHRS and CDR2 YFSETQ. CDR3 size: 16 residues. V was trimmed by 4 bases and J by 1 base, leaving 17 bases between them. For the CDR3, the DNA is TGCGCCAGCAGCGGCCGGGACGGCTGGGGGAACACTGAAGCTTTCTTT. Its protein product is CASSGRDGWGNTEAFF.

J is TRBJ2-1 and V is TRBV4-1, with D maybe TRBD2 (5 bases). CDR3 length: 15 residues. Germline lookup yields CDR1 MGHRA and CDR2 YSYEKL. Trimming shortened V by 4 bases and J by 6 bases, and 16 bases separated the two germline ends. The DNA of the CDR3 is TGCGCCAGCAGCCGATCCTCAACGCGGGTCAATGAGCAGTTCTTC. It is translated as CASSRSSTRVNEQFF.

The CDR3 sequence is CASSLQGGEETQYF. CDR3 coding DNA: TGTGCCAGCTCCCTCCAGGGGGGGGAGGAGACCCAGTACTTC. This chain connects TRBV18 to TRBJ2-5; D may correspond to TRBD1 or TRBD2 (7 bases each). Germline V gene data show CDR1 as KGHSH and CDR2 as LQKENI. V was cut by 6 bases and J by 5 bases, with 16 bases left in between. This CDR3 is built from 14 residues. The variable domain in full, completed from reference TRBV18 and TRBJ2-5, reads NAGVMQNPRHLVRRRGQEARLRCSPMKGHSHVYWYRQLPEEGLKFMVYLQKENIIDESGMPKERFSAEFPKEGPSILRIQQVVRGDSAAYFCASSLQGGEETQYFGPGTRLLVL.

The CDR3 spells CASSLWTSGRDYSYNEQFF. CDR3 DNA: TGTGCCAGCAGTTTATGGACTAGCGGGAGGGACTACTCCTACAATGAGCAGTTCTTC. The chain uses TRBV28 and TRBJ2-1, with 14 bases that match TRBD2. V shed 0 bases and J 0 bases; nucleotides not matched to a gene: 4. Germline CDR1 is MDHEN and CDR2 is SYDVKM. The CDR3 sequence is 19 residues long.

J is TRBJ2-7 and V is TRBV5-6; 12 nucleotides align to TRBD1. CDR3 size: 17 residues. The J segment lost 4 bases and the V segment lost 4 bases, leaving 12 bases of the junction unmatched. Germline lookup yields CDR1 SGHDT and CDR2 YYEEEE. The CDR3 DNA reads as TGTGCCAGCAGCCCCGGCGGACCGGGACAGGGGGCTTACGAGCAGTACTTC. This encodes CASSPGGPGQGAYEQYF. Together with reference TRBV5-6 and TRBJ2-7, the CDR3 gives the full variable domain: DAGVTQSPTHLIKTRGQQVTLRCSPKSGHDTVSWYQQALGQGPQFIFQYYEEEERQRGNFPDRFSGHQFPNYSSELNVNALLLGDSALYLCASSPGGPGQGAYEQYFGPGTRLTVT.

In nucleotides, the CDR3 is TGTGCCAGCAGTCGGGGGGGCGGGAGTATTCACGAGCAGTACTTC. This encodes CASSRGGGSIHEQYF. J is TRBJ2-7 and V is TRBV7-2, with 8 bases that match TRBD2. The length of the CDR3 is 15 residues. After removal of 6 bases from V and 5 bases from J, the junction contained 12 bases not matched to a gene. Looked up from germline, CDR1 is SGHTA and CDR2 is FQGNSA.

This chain links TRBV28 with TRBJ2-7, with a possible D match to TRBD1 (6 bases). Per the germline V gene, CDR1 is MDHEN and CDR2 is SYDVKM. With 9 bases removed from V and 1 base from J, the gap between germline ends came to 13 bases. This CDR3 region has 13 residues. The CDR3, as DNA: TGTGCCAGTGGTGGGACACCTTCCTACGAGCAGTACTTC. Its translation: CASGGTPSYEQYF.

The gene calls are TRBV5-5 and TRBJ2-5, with D uncertain. Germline CDR1 and CDR2: SGHKS and YYEKEE (reference sequence). The CDR3 has 15 amino acids. V was clipped by 5 bases and J by 5 bases, with 19 bases between them. In nucleotides, the CDR3 is TGTGCCAGCAGTCCCATGCTAGGAATTACTGAGACCCAGTACTTC. Amino acid sequence: CASSPMLGITETQYF. The variable domain in full, with the rest retrieved from reference TRBV5-5 and TRBJ2-5, is DAGVTQSPTHLIKTRGQQVTLRCSPISGHKSVSWYQQVLGQGPQFIFQYYEKEERGRGNFPDRFSARQFPNYSSELNVNALLLGDSALYLCASSPMLGITETQYFGPGTRLLVL.

The chain joins TRBV28 to TRBJ1-1, with unresolved D. Germline lookup yields CDR1 MDHEN and CDR2 SYDVKM. This CDR3 is 12 amino acids long. Trimming pared 4 bases from V and 11 bases from J, leaving 14 bases between. The CDR3 protein is CASSWVREAAFF. The CDR3 DNA is TGTGCCAGCAGTTGGGTGAGAGAGGCGGCTTTCTTT.

This sequence joins TRBV28 and TRBJ2-3; 12 positions match TRBD2. The CDR3 totals 15 residues. CDR1 MDHEN and CDR2 SYDVKM come from the germline V gene. With 10 bases clipped from V and 6 bases from J, the junction kept 11 bases outside the gene matches. The CDR3 region has the DNA TGTGCCACTCGACTAGCGGGAGTTCCGAGGGATACGCAGTATTTT. Translating gives CATRLAGVPRDTQYF.